This T cell receptor (beta chain) was sequenced during a study of blood T cell repertoires in COVID-19. The protocol was immunoSEQ multiplex PCR, while the TCRdb copy is restricted to in-frame clones and leaves out a portion. The data contain 210,000 or so clones, 88% of them seen just once; the ten biggest clones take up 5% to 8%. The CDR3 is 15 amino acids. Germline V lookup: CDR1 SEHNR, CDR2 FQNEAQ (reference sequence). Unmatched junction bases numbered 11, after V lost 6 bases and J lost 5 bases. This clonotype originated in a woman aged 40-49 years who had recovered from COVID-19. This chain connects TRBV7-9 to TRBJ2-7; 9 bases are shared with TRBD1. The sample was peripheral blood. The CDR3 DNA follows: TGTGCCAGCAGTTACTACCGGGACAGGGTCGACGAGCAGTACTTC. The encoded protein is CASSYYRDRVDEQYF.